This passage covers 7 T cell receptor beta chains from one sample sequenced in a study of cytomegalovirus exposure and HLA in healthy donors. PCR involved 60 Vbeta and 13 Jbeta primers. Data came from immunoSEQ multiplex PCR; TCRdb stores just in-frame clones and leaves some out. The table lists around 100,000 clones, approximately 76% of them singletons. Source material: PBMCs. The receptors were sampled from a woman in her sixties in good health and CMV-seropositive.

This sequence joins TRBV7-2 and TRBJ2-2; 10 bases fit TRBD2. The CDR3 is made up of 17 amino acids. Unmatched junction bases numbered 8, after V lost 3 bases and J lost 4 bases. The germline V gene encodes CDR1 SGHTA and CDR2 FQGNSA. CDR3 in amino acids: CASSLTSGRAVTGELFF. The CDR3 bases are TGTGCCAGCAGCTTGACCAGCGGGAGGGCTGTCACCGGGGAGCTGTTTTTT.

The V and J genes are TRBV27 and TRBJ2-3; D is uncertain. With 6 bases removed from V and 0 bases from J, the gap between germline ends came to 22 bases. The CDR3 has 18 residues. Germline CDR1 MNHEY, CDR2 SMNVEV (reference sequence). The DNA for the CDR3 is TGTGCCAGCAGCCCCCGGCGTTCGTTGGCGGCAAGCACAGATACGCAGTATTTT. It translates to CASSPRRSLAASTDTQYF.

The chain is built from TRBV15 and TRBJ2-5; the match to TRBD2 covers 13 bases. The CDR3 spans 18 residues. Looked up from germline, CDR1 is LNHNV and CDR2 is YYDKDF (reference sequence). The ends lost 1 base at V and 2 bases at J; junction bases unmatched: 7. CDR3 sequence: CATSRGTSGSLGQETQYF. CDR3 coding DNA: TGTGCCACCAGCAGAGGGACTAGCGGGAGCTTGGGTCAAGAGACCCAGTACTTC.

In its sample, this clone was seen a few times. The V and J genes are TRBV30 and TRBJ1-2; TRBD1 might be the D (6 bases). This CDR3 is 15 amino acids long. Germline V gene sequence: CDR1 GTSNPN, CDR2 SVGIG (reference sequence). The V and J ends lost 2 bases and 4 bases respectively, with 17 bases between them. In DNA form, the CDR3 reads TGTGCCTGGAGTATCCCATGGGGGGGCCTCTATGGCTACACCTTC. Residues: CAWSIPWGGLYGYTF.

The V gene is TRBV10-3, the J gene TRBJ1-1, with TRBD1 as a possible D gene (6 bases). The CDR3 extends over 15 amino acids. Per the germline V gene, CDR1 is ENHRY and CDR2 is SYGVKD. The ends were cut back, 1 base at V and 0 bases at J, with 9 bases in the middle. The CDR3 is CAISEFDRLNTEAFF. The CDR3 DNA reads as TGTGCCATCAGTGAGTTTGACAGGCTGAACACTGAAGCTTTCTTT.

The chain carries TRBV6-5 and TRBJ2-5, with D maybe TRBD2 (6 bases). The V gene lost 2 bases and the J gene lost 3 bases, with 7 bases spanning the gap. Per germline, CDR1 MNHEY and CDR2 SVGAGI. The CDR3 contains 13 residues. This chain's CDR3 is CASSYGRKETQYF. The CDR3 DNA reads TGTGCCAGCAGTTACGGGAGGAAAGAGACCCAGTACTTC.

This chain uses TRBV10-2 with TRBJ2-1; 7 positions match TRBD2. CDR3 length equals 12 residues. J was trimmed by 8 bases and V by 5 bases; bases with no gene match: 3. Germline lookup yields CDR1 WSHSY and CDR2 SAAADI. As DNA, the CDR3 is TGCGCCAGCAGTACGGGAGGCCATGAGCAGTTCTTC. Its translation is CASSTGGHEQFF.